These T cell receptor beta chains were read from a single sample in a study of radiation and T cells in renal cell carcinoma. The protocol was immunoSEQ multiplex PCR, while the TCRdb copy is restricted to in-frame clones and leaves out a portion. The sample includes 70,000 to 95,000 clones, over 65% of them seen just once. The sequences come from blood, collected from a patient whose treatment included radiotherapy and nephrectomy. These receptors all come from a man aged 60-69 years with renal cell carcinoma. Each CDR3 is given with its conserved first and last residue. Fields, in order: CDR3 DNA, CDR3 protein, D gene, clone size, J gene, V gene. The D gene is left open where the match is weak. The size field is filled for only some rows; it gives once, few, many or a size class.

TGTGCCAGTAGTATAGATCGGCAGGGCGGCATCAATCAGCCCCAGCATTTT | CASSIDRQGGINQPQHF | NA | NA | TRBJ1-5 | TRBV19
TGTGCCAGCAGCTCCCGCGGGACAGGGAATCAGCCCCAGCATTTT | CASSSRGTGNQPQHF | TRBD1 | NA | TRBJ1-5 | TRBV5-5
TGTGCCAGCAGTTCCGGGCCCTACGAGCAGTACTTC | CASSSGPYEQYF | NA | NA | TRBJ2-7 | TRBV28
TGTGCCAGCAGCCCCGGGACTAGCGGCACAGATACGCAGTATTTT | CASSPGTSGTDTQYF | TRBD2 | NA | TRBJ2-3 | TRBV11-3
TGTGCCAGCAGTCCCGGGACGAGAGGGCAGCCCCAGCATTTT | CASSPGTRGQPQHF | NA | NA | TRBJ1-5 | TRBV28
TGTGCCATCAGTGGCAGGGCGGGCTCCTACGAGCAGTACTTC | CAISGRAGSYEQYF | NA | few | TRBJ2-7 | TRBV10-3
TGCGCCAGCAGCCAAGTGACAGGGGGTACGGTAAACAATCAGCCCCAGCATTTT | CASSQVTGGTVNNQPQHF | TRBD1 | NA | TRBJ1-5 | TRBV4-1
TGTGCCAGCAGCTTAGAGGGACTAGTAGGCGATGAGCAGTTCTTC | CASSLEGLVGDEQFF | TRBD2 | NA | TRBJ2-1 | TRBV7-9
TGTGCCAGCAGCTTTCTTTATGGTGGGGAGAGGAACACTGAAGCTTTCTTT | CASSFLYGGERNTEAFF | NA | NA | TRBJ1-1 | TRBV7-9
TGTGCCAGCAGTTTTGGACGGGACTCCTACGAGCAGTACTTC | CASSFGRDSYEQYF | NA | NA | TRBJ2-7 | TRBV27
TGCGCCAGCAGCCAACAGCTACCTCCCCTAGGACGCTACGAGCAGTACTTC | CASSQQLPPLGRYEQYF | NA | NA | TRBJ2-7 | TRBV4-1
TGTGCCAGCAGTGAAGCGTGGAGCAATCAGCCCCAGCATTTT | CASSEAWSNQPQHF | NA | NA | TRBJ1-5 | TRBV6-1
TGTGCCAGCAGCTTGCGGAGCTGGGGGCTGGGGAATGAGCAGTTCTTC | CASSLRSWGLGNEQFF | NA | NA | TRBJ2-1 | TRBV5-6
TGTGCCAGCTCAGAGGCAGGCTCTGGCTACACCTTC | CASSEAGSGYTF | NA | NA | TRBJ1-2 | TRBV11-2
TGTGCCAGCAGCCGAGGGACTAGCGGGACCGGGACCCAGTACTTC | CASSRGTSGTGTQYF | TRBD2 | NA | TRBJ2-5 | TRBV4-2
TGTGCCAGCAGCTTATCATTCGGACAGCTTGGCTCTGGGGCCAACGTCCTGACTTTC | CASSLSFGQLGSGANVLTF | NA | NA | TRBJ2-6 | TRBV7-9
TGTGCCAGTAGTATCGGCGGGGGATTAATCCTAGAGACCCAGTACTTC | CASSIGGGLILETQYF | TRBD2 | once | TRBJ2-5 | TRBV19
TGCGCCAGCAGCCAAGATGGGGGACAGGGCCGCTACGAGCAGTACTTC | CASSQDGGQGRYEQYF | TRBD1 | once | TRBJ2-7 | TRBV4-3
TGTGCCAGCAGCTTAGAGGCCGAGGGCACAGATACGCAGTATTTT | CASSLEAEGTDTQYF | NA | once | TRBJ2-3 | TRBV11-3